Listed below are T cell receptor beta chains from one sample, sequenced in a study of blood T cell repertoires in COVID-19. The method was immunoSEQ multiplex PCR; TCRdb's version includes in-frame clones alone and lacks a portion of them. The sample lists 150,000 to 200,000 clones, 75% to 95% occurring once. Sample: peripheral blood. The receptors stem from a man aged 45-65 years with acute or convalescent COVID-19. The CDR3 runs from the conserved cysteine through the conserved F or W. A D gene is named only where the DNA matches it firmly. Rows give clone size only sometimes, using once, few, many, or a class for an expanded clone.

cdr3_aa: CASTTLGGRVNTGELFF; cdr3_nt: TGTGCCAGCACAACCCTCGGCGGGAGGGTTAACACCGGGGAGCTGTTTTTT; clone_size: .; j_call: TRBJ2-2; d_call: TRBD2; v_call: TRBV27
cdr3_aa: CASSLVLGDSEKLFF; cdr3_nt: TGTGCCAGCAGCTTAGTCCTAGGAGACAGTGAAAAACTGTTTTTT; clone_size: .; j_call: TRBJ1-4; d_call: .; v_call: TRBV7-2
cdr3_aa: CASSGQGFSSGANVLTF; cdr3_nt: TGTGCCAGCAGCGGACAGGGATTTTCCTCTGGGGCCAACGTCCTGACTTTC; clone_size: .; j_call: TRBJ2-6; d_call: TRBD1; v_call: TRBV9
cdr3_aa: CASSERQVYGYTF; cdr3_nt: TGTGCCAGCAGTGAAAGGCAGGTCTATGGCTACACCTTC; clone_size: .; j_call: TRBJ1-2; d_call: .; v_call: TRBV2
cdr3_aa: CSVTAEFDNEQFF; cdr3_nt: TGCAGCGTTACAGCGGAGTTTGACAATGAGCAGTTCTTC; clone_size: .; j_call: TRBJ2-1; d_call: .; v_call: TRBV29-1
cdr3_aa: CASTTGTGRNQPQHF; cdr3_nt: TGTGCCAGTACCACCGGGACAGGTCGGAATCAGCCCCAGCATTTT; clone_size: .; j_call: TRBJ1-5; d_call: TRBD1; v_call: TRBV19
cdr3_aa: CASKKQGLGYGYTF; cdr3_nt: TGTGCCAGTAAGAAACAGGGGCTTGGCTATGGCTACACCTTC; clone_size: .; j_call: TRBJ1-2; d_call: TRBD1; v_call: TRBV19
cdr3_aa: CASREYNVRSEAAFF; cdr3_nt: TGTGCCAGTAGGGAGTACAACGTTCGAAGTGAGGCTGCTTTCTTT; clone_size: .; j_call: TRBJ1-1; d_call: .; v_call: TRBV19
cdr3_aa: CASSLGAGSYNSPLHF; cdr3_nt: TGCGCCAGCAGCTTAGGGGCCGGCTCCTATAATTCACCCCTCCACTTT; clone_size: .; j_call: TRBJ1-6; d_call: .; v_call: TRBV5-1
cdr3_aa: CASSMTGVEQYF; cdr3_nt: TGTGCCAGTAGTATGACCGGGGTCGAGCAGTACTTC; clone_size: once; j_call: TRBJ2-7; d_call: .; v_call: TRBV19
cdr3_aa: CASSPSGGGLETQYF; cdr3_nt: TGTGCCAGCAGCCCCTCCGGCGGGGGGCTGGAGACCCAGTACTTC; clone_size: .; j_call: TRBJ2-5; d_call: TRBD2; v_call: TRBV3-1/TRBV3-2
cdr3_aa: CASRNLPNSPLHF; cdr3_nt: TGTGCCAGCAGAAATCTACCCAATTCACCCCTCCACTTT; clone_size: .; j_call: TRBJ1-6; d_call: .; v_call: TRBV7-2
cdr3_aa: CATRSAGETRDNEQFF; cdr3_nt: TGTGCCACCAGGTCCGCGGGAGAGACCCGCGACAATGAGCAGTTCTTC; clone_size: .; j_call: TRBJ2-1; d_call: TRBD2; v_call: TRBV24-1
cdr3_aa: CASSLLPSGINEQFF; cdr3_nt: TGTGCCAGCAGCTTGTTGCCTAGCGGGATAAATGAGCAGTTCTTC; clone_size: .; j_call: TRBJ2-1; d_call: TRBD2; v_call: TRBV5-6
cdr3_aa: CASREGQLVYEQYF; cdr3_nt: TGCGCCAGCAGGGAGGGACAGTTGGTCTACGAGCAGTACTTC; clone_size: .; j_call: TRBJ2-7; d_call: .; v_call: TRBV5-1
cdr3_aa: CASSPGQGDQPQHF; cdr3_nt: TGCGCCAGCAGCCCCGGACAGGGCGATCAGCCCCAGCATTTT; clone_size: .; j_call: TRBJ1-5; d_call: TRBD1; v_call: TRBV10-1
cdr3_aa: CASSQEGGETQYF; cdr3_nt: TGCGCCAGCAGCCAAGAAGGCGGAGAGACCCAGTACTTC; clone_size: .; j_call: TRBJ2-5; d_call: .; v_call: TRBV4-1
cdr3_aa: CSARPGQGVTF; cdr3_nt: TGCAGTGCACGACCGGGACAGGGGGTCACATTT; clone_size: .; j_call: TRBJ1-6; d_call: TRBD1; v_call: TRBV20-1
cdr3_aa: CASSEGRVNSPLHF; cdr3_nt: TGTGCCAGCAGTGAGGGCAGGGTAAATTCACCCCTCCACTTT; clone_size: .; j_call: TRBJ1-6; d_call: .; v_call: TRBV2
cdr3_aa: CASSLVARGNTIYF; cdr3_nt: TGTGCCAGCAGCTTAGTGGCGAGGGGAAACACCATATATTTT; clone_size: .; j_call: TRBJ1-3; d_call: .; v_call: TRBV7-8
cdr3_aa: CASSLSRTDSYNEQFF; cdr3_nt: TGTGCCAGCAGCCTATCGCGGACTGACTCCTACAATGAGCAGTTCTTC; clone_size: .; j_call: TRBJ2-1; d_call: .; v_call: TRBV11-2
cdr3_aa: CASSFAGTGGEEQFF; cdr3_nt: TGTGCCAGCAGTTTCGCCGGGACAGGGGGTGAAGAGCAGTTCTTC; clone_size: .; j_call: TRBJ2-1; d_call: TRBD1; v_call: TRBV6-6
cdr3_aa: CASSGTTSGSYEQYF; cdr3_nt: TGTGCCAGCAGCGGAACAACTAGCGGCTCCTACGAGCAGTACTTC; clone_size: .; j_call: TRBJ2-7; d_call: TRBD2; v_call: TRBV9
cdr3_aa: CAISSTSTEAFF; cdr3_nt: TGTGCCATCAGTTCAACAAGCACTGAAGCTTTCTTT; clone_size: .; j_call: TRBJ1-1; d_call: .; v_call: TRBV10-3
cdr3_aa: CASSDWGISTDTQYF; cdr3_nt: TGTGCCAGCAGTGATTGGGGCATTAGCACAGATACGCAGTATTTT; clone_size: .; j_call: TRBJ2-3; d_call: .; v_call: TRBV6-1
cdr3_aa: CAWRFKLGGSSYSEQFF; cdr3_nt: TGTGCCTGGAGATTCAAACTCGGTGGTAGCAGTTACTCTGAGCAGTTCTTC; clone_size: .; j_call: TRBJ2-1; d_call: .; v_call: TRBV30
cdr3_aa: CASSQGTSGGNIQYF; cdr3_nt: TGTGCCAGCAGCCAAGGTACTAGCGGGGGAAACATTCAGTACTTC; clone_size: .; j_call: TRBJ2-4; d_call: TRBD2; v_call: TRBV3-1/TRBV3-2
cdr3_aa: CASSLQGPNTEAFF; cdr3_nt: TGTGCCAGCAGCCTGCAGGGCCCGAACACTGAAGCTTTCTTT; clone_size: .; j_call: TRBJ1-1; d_call: .; v_call: TRBV5-4
cdr3_aa: CASSFGGAGHSNQPQHF; cdr3_nt: TGTGCCAGCAGTTTTGGAGGGGCAGGACATAGCAATCAGCCCCAGCATTTT; clone_size: .; j_call: TRBJ1-5; d_call: .; v_call: TRBV6-2/TRBV6-3